The rows below give T cell receptor beta chains drawn from one sample of a study of T cell responses to AZD1222 COVID-19 vaccine. Libraries were prepared by immunoSEQ multiplex PCR; TCRdb keeps only in-frame clonotypes and omits some of them. The sample has about 120,000 clones, roughly 87% seen once; the top ten hold under 3%. The sequences come from peripheral blood, collected 28 days after the second AZD1222 dose. The receptors were gathered from an adult who received the AZD1222 COVID-19 vaccine. Both conserved end residues are part of each CDR3. Each record gives: J gene, V gene, D gene, CDR3 length, clone size, CDR3 DNA, CDR3 protein. The D gene is left open where the match is weak. Expanded clones are given a class, and other clones once, few, many or no size at all.

>TRBJ2-1|TRBV5-1|TRBD1|13|.
TGCGCCAGCAGCTTCCAGGGGGCCCATGAGCAGTTCTTC
CASSFQGAHEQFF
>TRBJ1-1|TRBV15|.|17|.
TGTGCCACCAGCAGAGATAGGAGTTGGGCCACCGGCACTGAAGCTTTCTTT
CATSRDRSWATGTEAFF
>TRBJ1-5|TRBV6-2/TRBV6-3|.|13|.
TGTGCCAGCAGTTACGGAACCCATCAGCCCCAGCATTTT
CASSYGTHQPQHF
>TRBJ1-4|TRBV19|.|15|.
TGTGCCAGTAGTATTATAGCCGCAACTAATGAAAAACTGTTTTTT
CASSIIAATNEKLFF
>TRBJ2-2|TRBV29-1|TRBD2|13|.
TGCAGCGTCAGGACTAGCGGGACCGGGGAGCTGTTTTTT
CSVRTSGTGELFF
>TRBJ1-2|TRBV25-1|.|11|.
TGTGCCAGCAGTGCTAACTATGGCTACACCTTC
CASSANYGYTF
>TRBJ1-1|TRBV7-2|TRBD1|15|.
TGTGCCAGCAGCCATCAGACAGGGATGAACACTGAAGCTTTCTTT
CASSHQTGMNTEAFF
>TRBJ1-1|TRBV19|.|13|few
TGTGCCAGCGTAGGGATCCGGGGCACTGAAGCTTTCTTT
CASVGIRGTEAFF
>TRBJ2-5|TRBV5-8|.|15|.
TGTGCCAGCAGCTTGTTCCAGACCCCCCAAGGGACCCAGTACTTC
CASSLFQTPQGTQYF
>TRBJ1-3|TRBV19|.|14|.
TGTGCCAGTACCGCAGGGTCCGCTGGAAACACCATATATTTT
CASTAGSAGNTIYF
>TRBJ1-2|TRBV9|.|15|.
TGTGCCAGCAGCAGAGGGTGGCAGGCTAACTATGGCTACACCTTC
CASSRGWQANYGYTF
>TRBJ1-2|TRBV7-2|.|15|.
TGTGCCAGCAGCTTAGCGGTCCCCCAGAGCTATGGCTACACCTTC
CASSLAVPQSYGYTF
>TRBJ2-5|TRBV13|.|17|.
TGTGCCAGCAGCTTTTCTCTCGCAGGGCGGTACCAAGAGACCCAGTACTTC
CASSFSLAGRYQETQYF
>TRBJ1-1|TRBV12-3/TRBV12-4|TRBD1|13|.
TGTGCCAGCAGTTTCGTCCAGGGGGCGCAGGCTTTCTTT
CASSFVQGAQAFF
>TRBJ2-7|TRBV5-5|.|15|.
TGTGCCAGCAGCCCGATCGGTGCGGGGTATGTTGAGCAGTACTTC
CASSPIGAGYVEQYF
>TRBJ2-3|TRBV15|TRBD2|17|once
TGTGCCACCAGCAGAGGGCGGGGGGCAACCCCAGGGAATACGCAGTATTTT
CATSRGRGATPGNTQYF
>TRBJ1-1|TRBV11-1|.|11|few
TGTGCCAGCGGGTTCTCCACTGAAGCTTTCTTT
CASGFSTEAFF
>TRBJ1-1|TRBV3-1/TRBV3-2|.|15|.
TGTGCCAGCAGCCAAGGGGGCACTTCGAACACTGAAGCTTTCTTT
CASSQGGTSNTEAFF
>TRBJ1-6|TRBV13|.|15|.
TGTGCCAGCAGCCCCCGGACAAGGATTAATTCACCCCTCCACTTT
CASSPRTRINSPLHF
>TRBJ2-1|TRBV4-2|.|15|.
TGTGCCAGCAGCCAAGATCGGTTTCCCCGCAATGAGCAGTTCTTC
CASSQDRFPRNEQFF
>TRBJ1-2|TRBV19|.|15|.
TGTGCCAGTAGTATCACGAGTGTGGGGACCTATGGCTACACCTTC
CASSITSVGTYGYTF
>TRBJ2-1|TRBV7-8|.|14|.
TGTGCCAGCAGCCGAAGGTCGGGGATTAATGAGCAGTTCTTC
CASSRRSGINEQFF
>TRBJ1-3|TRBV7-9|.|14|.
TGTGCCAGCAGCTTACCACCTAGTCCAAACACCATATATTTT
CASSLPPSPNTIYF
>TRBJ1-2|TRBV27|TRBD1|13|.
TGTGCCAGCAGCTGGGAGGGGGCACGCGGCTACACCTTC
CASSWEGARGYTF
>TRBJ1-1|TRBV14|.|14|once
TGTGCCAGCAGCCTTCCGGGAATGAACACTGAAGCTTTCTTT
CASSLPGMNTEAFF
>TRBJ2-6|TRBV18|TRBD1|17|.
TGTGCCAGCTCACGGGGACAGGGAGGATCAGGGGCCAACGTCCTGACTTTC
CASSRGQGGSGANVLTF
>TRBJ1-4|TRBV7-2|TRBD1|16|once
TGTGCCAGCAGCGATGGGACAGGACCGGAAAATGAAAAACTGTTTTTT
CASSDGTGPENEKLFF
>TRBJ1-5|TRBV28|.|12|once
TGTGCCAGCAGTCGGAGTTATCAGCCCCAGCATTTT
CASSRSYQPQHF
>TRBJ1-6|TRBV19|.|12|.
TGTGCCAGTAGTCCAGGGGCTGGGCCCCTCCACTTT
CASSPGAGPLHF
>TRBJ2-7|TRBV4-1|TRBD1|15|.
TGCGCCAGCAGCTTAACCTGGGACAGCTCCTACGAGCAGTACTTC
CASSLTWDSSYEQYF
>TRBJ2-7|TRBV3-1/TRBV3-2|TRBD2|14|.
TGTGCCAGCAGCCAAGCAGCGGGGGGAAGGGAGCAGTACTTC
CASSQAAGGREQYF
>TRBJ1-2|TRBV29-1|.|15|few
TGCAGCGTTGAAGAAATCCGGGGAGAGAGCTATGGCTACACCTTC
CSVEEIRGESYGYTF
>TRBJ1-1|TRBV9|.|16|.
TGTGCCAGCAGCGTAGGTCTGGGCATGGAACACGCTGAAGCTTTCTTT
CASSVGLGMEHAEAFF
>TRBJ1-5|TRBV19|.|13|.
TGTGCCAGTAGTGGGGCCCTTTTGCAGCCCCAGCATTTT
CASSGALLQPQHF
>TRBJ1-1|TRBV7-9|.|14|.
TGTGCCAGCAGCTTAACAGGGAGAGCGGCCGAAGCTTTCTTT
CASSLTGRAAEAFF
>TRBJ2-3|TRBV9|.|18|once
TGTGCCAGCAGCGTAGTTCCGGGGGACTTCTATAGCACAGATACGCAGTATTTT
CASSVVPGDFYSTDTQYF
>TRBJ1-2|TRBV7-2|TRBD1|14|.
TGTGCCAGCAGCCGTGGGACAGGAGTCTATGGCTACACCTTC
CASSRGTGVYGYTF
>TRBJ1-1|TRBV28|.|15|.
TGTGCCAGCAGGGGACCCGGGACGGGGGTCACTGAAGCTTTCTTT
CASRGPGTGVTEAFF
>TRBJ1-2|TRBV5-5|TRBD1|17|.
TGTGCCAGCAGAAGGGTGCAAGGAGGGACAGGGTCAGGAGGCTACACCTTC
CASRRVQGGTGSGGYTF
>TRBJ2-5|TRBV7-6|TRBD2|14|.
TGTGCCAGCAGCACCTTGACTAGCGGGGGGCGCCAGTACTTC
CASSTLTSGGRQYF
>TRBJ1-1|TRBV5-4|.|15|.
TGTGCCAGCAGCTTGCCAATTTCCAAGAACACTGAAGCTTTCTTT
CASSLPISKNTEAFF
>TRBJ2-7|TRBV4-2|TRBD1|14|.
TGTGCCAGCAGCCTCCGGGACAGCACCTACGAGCAGTACTTC
CASSLRDSTYEQYF
>TRBJ2-1|TRBV12-5|TRBD1|18|.
TGTGCTAGTGGTTTGGTAAGAGACTCGGGACAGAGATACAATGAGCAGTTCTTC
CASGLVRDSGQRYNEQFF
>TRBJ2-7|TRBV9|.|14|.
TGTGCCAGCAGCTTTGGAACAGGGTTCTACGAGCAGTACTTC
CASSFGTGFYEQYF
>TRBJ2-5|TRBV19|.|14|once
TGTGCCAGTAGTCCGGAGGGACATGCGGAGACCCAGTACTTC
CASSPEGHAETQYF
>TRBJ1-1|TRBV29-1|.|13|few
TGCAGCGTCCACCGGGGGGTCGGGACTGAAGCTTTCTTT
CSVHRGVGTEAFF
>TRBJ2-7|TRBV11-2|TRBD2|19|.
TGTGCCAGCAGCACTAGTGGACTTAGGGGCGGGAGCTTTGCCTACGAGCAGTACTTC
CASSTSGLRGGSFAYEQYF
>TRBJ1-6|TRBV7-9|.|14|.
TGTGCCAGCAGCCGTGAGAGGGAGAATTCACCCCTCCACTTT
CASSRERENSPLHF
>TRBJ1-3|TRBV5-1|.|14|few
TGCGCCAGCAGCTCCGGACAGTCTGGAAACACCATATATTTT
CASSSGQSGNTIYF
>TRBJ2-1|TRBV7-2|.|15|.
TGTGCCAGCAGCTTAGAAGCCCGTGGTAATGATGAGCAGTTCTTC
CASSLEARGNDEQFF
>TRBJ1-2|TRBV6-5|.|14|.
TGTGCCAGCAGCTCCGGGACCCCGAGGGATTGCTACACCTTC
CASSSGTPRDCYTF
>TRBJ1-2|TRBV6-2/TRBV6-3|.|12|.
TGTGCCAGCAGCTGGACAAGGACTGGCTACACCTTC
CASSWTRTGYTF
>TRBJ1-3|TRBV28|.|14|.
TGTGCCAGCAGTTTTCGGATCTCTGGAAACACCATATATTTT
CASSFRISGNTIYF
>TRBJ2-1|TRBV6-2/TRBV6-3|.|14|.
TGTGCCAGCAGTTCCAGGGGTCATAACAATGAGCAGTTCTTC
CASSSRGHNNEQFF
>TRBJ1-1|TRBV6-2/TRBV6-3|.|18|.
TGTGCCAGCAGTTACTTCGGCGTAAAACCCACGTCGAACACTGAAGCTTTCTTT
CASSYFGVKPTSNTEAFF
>TRBJ2-1|TRBV7-6|TRBD2|15|once
TGTGCCAGCAGCTTAGCCGGGGGGGCCCACAATGAGCAGTTCTTC
CASSLAGGAHNEQFF
>TRBJ1-5|TRBV18|.|14|.
TGTGCCAGCTCACCACCGGGGGATGGCCAGCCCCAGCATTTT
CASSPPGDGQPQHF
>TRBJ1-1|TRBV18|.|14|.
TGTGCCAGCTCACCAGGAGGGCTAGGAACTGAAGCTTTCTTT
CASSPGGLGTEAFF